The present entry profiles one TCR beta chain with its context. No antigen is known for it. Libraries were prepared by immunoSEQ multiplex PCR; TCRdb keeps only in-frame clonotypes and omits some of them. The data hold roughly 48,000 clones, with about 88% observed a single time. These data belong to a study of T cell responses to AZD1222 COVID-19 vaccine. Germline V lookup: CDR1 MNHEY, CDR2 SMNVEV (reference sequence). V was pared by 0 bases and J by 8 bases, with 10 bases between. This CDR3 region has 14 residues. Second doses that came at about 4 or about 12 weeks were put together. General study results and limits: Scientists sampled the repertoires only once the peak T cell response had passed.

This specimen was peripheral blood, taken 28 days after the second AZD1222 dose. The rearrangement uses TRBV27 and TRBJ1-4; D ambiguous. The sequence was collected from an adult who received the AZD1222 COVID-19 vaccine. The CDR3 coding sequence is TGTGCCAGCAGTTTATCGCGGGGTCGGGAAAAACTGTTTTTT. Translated: CASSLSRGREKLFF.